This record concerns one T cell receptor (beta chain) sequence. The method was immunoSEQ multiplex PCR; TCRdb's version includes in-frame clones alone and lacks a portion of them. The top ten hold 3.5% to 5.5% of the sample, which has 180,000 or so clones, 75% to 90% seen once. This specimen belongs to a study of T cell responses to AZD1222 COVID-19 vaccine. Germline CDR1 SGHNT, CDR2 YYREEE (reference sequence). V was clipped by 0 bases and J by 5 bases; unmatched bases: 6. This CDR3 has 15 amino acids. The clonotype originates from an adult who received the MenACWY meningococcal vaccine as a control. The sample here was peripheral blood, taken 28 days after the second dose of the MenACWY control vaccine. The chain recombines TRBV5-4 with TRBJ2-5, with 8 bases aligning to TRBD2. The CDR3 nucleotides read TGTGCCAGCAGCTTGGGCGGTAGCGGGAAGGAGACCCAGTACTTC. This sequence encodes CASSLGGSGKETQYF.